Each of the 26 T cell receptor beta chains below was sequenced from the same sample in a study of T cell responses to AZD1222 COVID-19 vaccine. Clones were sequenced by immunoSEQ multiplex PCR, and TCRdb holds only the in-frame ones, with some missing. The table lists about 120,000 clones, 86% of them singletons. The input for sequencing was peripheral blood, taken 28 days after the second AZD1222 dose. These receptor sequences come from an adult who received the AZD1222 COVID-19 vaccine.

The V gene is TRBV6-5, the J gene TRBJ1-5; D remains ambiguous. This CDR3 spans 13 amino acids. The germline V gene encodes CDR1 MNHEY and CDR2 SVGAGI. Trimming removed 0 bases at V and 7 bases at J, with 7 bases between. Here the CDR3 reads CASSYSTTQPQHF. The CDR3, as DNA: TGTGCCAGCAGTTACTCGACTACGCAGCCCCAGCATTTT.

A note on this clone: This sample also contains other DNA sequences that code for the same CDR3. The chain recombines TRBV18 with TRBJ1-1; TRBD1 might be the D (5 bases). V was trimmed by 4 bases and J by 1 base, leaving 7 bases between them. The CDR3 is 13 residues long. Germline CDR1 KGHSH, CDR2 LQKENI. The CDR3 bases are TGTGCCAGCTCACTACAGGAGAACACTGAAGCTTTCTTT. Translation: CASSLQENTEAFF.

This clone was detected a few times. The V gene is TRBV3-1 (or the pseudogene TRBV3-2), the J gene TRBJ1-2, with 7 bases aligning to TRBD1. The V segment lost 4 bases and the J segment 4 bases; nucleotides outside the gene matches: 3. The CDR3 is made up of 13 amino acids. Germline loops: CDR1 LGHDT, CDR2 YNNKEL (reference sequence). The CDR3 region is CASSPGTVYGYTF. The CDR3, as DNA: TGTGCCAGCAGCCCCGGGACAGTCTATGGCTACACCTTC.

The sample holds a few counts of this clone. The V call is TRBV23-1, the J call TRBJ1-1, with D perhaps matching TRBD1 (6 bases). TRBV23-1 has ORF status, its function being uncertain. There are 15 residues in the CDR3. V was trimmed by 5 bases and J by 5 bases, leaving 18 bases between them. CDR3 amino acids: CASSIPRGVFTEAFF. DNA for the CDR3: TGCGCCAGCAGTATCCCCAGGGGAGTATTTACTGAAGCTTTCTTT.

The genes are TRBV5-8 and TRBJ2-3; 11 nucleotides agree with TRBD1. Germline V gene data show CDR1 as SGHTS and CDR2 as YDEGEE. V trimming: 4 bases; J trimming: 7 bases; junction bases outside the gene matches: 5. CDR3 size: 14 residues. The CDR3 coding sequence is TGTGCCAGCAGCGGGACAGGGGGGAGGTATACGCAGTATTTT. Its protein product is CASSGTGGRYTQYF. The whole variable domain, remainder taken from reference TRBV5-8 and TRBJ2-3, is EAGVTQSPTHLIKTRGQQATLRCSPISGHTSVYWYQQALGLGLQFLLWYDEGEERNRGNFPPRFSGRQFPNYSSELNVNALELEDSALYLCASSGTGGRYTQYFGPGTRLTVL.

This sequence joins TRBV5-6 and TRBJ2-2; TRBD1 matches 10 bases. The CDR3 loop spans 18 amino acids. CDR1 is SGHDT, CDR2 YYEEEE, per germline. Trimming at V came to 0 bases and at J to 1 base, leaving 6 bases not matched to a gene. CDR3 sequence reads: CASSLVPGQGMNTGELFF. The CDR3 region has the DNA TGTGCCAGCAGCTTGGTCCCGGGACAGGGGATGAACACCGGGGAGCTGTTTTTT.

The rearrangement links TRBV29-1 to TRBJ2-2, with D perhaps being TRBD1 or TRBD2 (5 bases each). Germline assignment: CDR1 SQVTM and CDR2 ANQGSEA. The ends were cut back, 4 bases at V and 1 base at J, with 10 bases in the middle. CDR3 length equals 14 residues. The CDR3 region is CSVAGGENTGELFF. CDR3 DNA: TGCAGCGTTGCTGGGGGTGAGAACACCGGGGAGCTGTTTTTT.

The genes are TRBV11-1 and TRBJ1-6, with D possibly TRBD1 on 6 matching bases. Between the trimmed V and J ends, which lost 3 bases and 8 bases, there was a span of 11 bases. The V gene's germline CDR1 is SGHAT and CDR2 FQDESV (reference sequence). The CDR3 length is 14 residues. CDR3 coding DNA: TGTGCCAGCAGCTTGCAGGGGTCCGATTCACCCCTCCACTTT. It is translated as CASSLQGSDSPLHF.

The chain combines TRBV19 with TRBJ1-1; the match to TRBD1 covers 7 bases. Germline-derived CDR1 and CDR2 are LNHDA and SQIVND (reference sequence). V shed 4 bases, J shed 8 bases, and the junction held 4 bases outside the gene matches. The CDR3 loop spans 12 amino acids. Here the CDR3 DNA reads TGTGCCAGTAGTAGAGGGGGCATCGAAGCTTTCTTT. It specifies CASSRGGIEAFF.

The chain carries TRBV7-2 and TRBJ2-7; D unclear. V lost 3 bases and J lost 2, with 14 bases in between. The CDR3 length is 15 residues. In germline, CDR1 is SGHTA, CDR2 FQGNSA. This CDR3 is CASSLTYASPYEQYF. The CDR3 DNA follows: TGTGCCAGCAGCTTGACCTATGCCTCTCCCTACGAGCAGTACTTC. Complete variable domain (other parts from reference TRBV7-2 and TRBJ2-7): GAGVSQSPSNKVTEKGKDVELRCDPISGHTALYWYRQSLGQGLEFLIYFQGNSAPDKSGLPSDRFSAERTGGSVSTLTIQRTQQEDSAVYLCASSLTYASPYEQYFGPGTRLTVT.

This clone was seen just once. The chain employs TRBV6-5 and TRBJ1-2, with 8 bases that match TRBD1. From germline, CDR1 is MNHEY and CDR2 SVGAGI. CDR3 length: 15 amino acids. V lost 6 bases, J lost 5 bases, and 11 bases stayed unmatched. The CDR3 spells CASRQRDRSEYGYTF. In nucleotides, the CDR3 is TGTGCCAGCAGACAACGGGACAGGTCAGAATATGGCTACACCTTC.

This CDR3 is CASSREQGAAGNTIYF. CDR3 bases: TGCGCCAGCAGCCGCGAACAGGGGGCGGCTGGAAACACCATATATTTT. The gene calls are TRBV5-1 and TRBJ1-3; 9 bases line up with TRBD1. Germline V CDR1 and CDR2: SGHRS, YFSETQ. The V gene end was trimmed by 4 bases and the J gene end by 2 bases; junction bases not matched to a gene: 7. This CDR3 is built from 16 residues. Together with reference TRBV5-1 and TRBJ1-3, the CDR3 gives the full variable domain: KAGVTQTPRYLIKTRGQQVTLSCSPISGHRSVSWYQQTPGQGLQFLFEYFSETQRNKGNFPGRFSGRQFSNSRSEMNVSTLELGDSALYLCASSREQGAAGNTIYFGEGSWLTVV.

The V call is TRBV11-3, the J call TRBJ2-3, with D possibly being TRBD1 (5 bases). The ends were cut back, 3 bases at V and 2 bases at J, with 12 bases in the middle. The germline CDR1 and CDR2 sequences are SGHNT and YENEEA. The CDR3 consists of 15 residues. CDR3 in amino acids: CASSFYRTLTDTQYF. The DNA of the CDR3 is TGTGCCAGCAGCTTTTACAGGACACTCACAGATACGCAGTATTTT. Using reference TRBV11-3 and TRBJ2-3 for the parts outside the CDR3, the full variable domain is EAGVVQSPRYKIIEKKQPVAFWCNPISGHNTLYWYLQNLGQGPELLIRYENEEAVDDSQLPKDRFSAERLKGVDSTLKIQPAELGDSAVYLCASSFYRTLTDTQYFGPGTRLTVL.

V usage is TRBV4-2 and J usage is TRBJ2-5; 10 bases map to TRBD2. The CDR3 runs to 17 residues. After removal of 1 base from V and 1 base from J, the junction contained 6 bases not matched to a gene. From germline, CDR1 is LGHNA and CDR2 YNFKEQ. The CDR3 DNA follows: TGTGCCAGCAGCCAAGGTAGCGGGGGGCCGCTCCAAGAGACCCAGTACTTC. Its protein product is CASSQGSGGPLQETQYF.

For the CDR3, the DNA is TGTGCCAGCAGTGCCCTCGTGGGGCCAATGAACACTGAAGCTTTCTTT. It encodes CASSALVGPMNTEAFF. The chain employs TRBV6-1 and TRBJ1-1; TRBD1 is a possible D gene (5 bases). This CDR3 has 16 residues. V was cut by 4 bases and J by 0 bases, with 15 bases left in between. Germline lookup yields CDR1 MNHNS and CDR2 SASEGT.

The chain uses TRBV19 and TRBJ2-2; D may be TRBD2 (5 bases). Trimming cost V 2 bases and J 1 base, with 14 bases left between them. CDR1 and CDR2 from the germline V gene are LNHDA and SQIVND (reference sequence). CDR3 length equals 17 residues. The CDR3 is CASSIMFGVKNTGELFF. The CDR3 DNA reads as TGTGCCAGTAGTATAATGTTCGGGGTCAAGAACACCGGGGAGCTGTTTTTT.

With respect to this clone: A read error may account for a junction end that differs from germline. The chain employs TRBV29-1 and TRBJ2-2; D not resolved. The germline gives CDR1 SQVTM, CDR2 ANQGSEA. The CDR3 spans 14 residues. CDR3 sequence: CSVEWPRTPGELFF. The CDR3 bases are TGCAGCGTTGAGTGGCCAAGAACGCCCGGCGAGCTGTTTTTT.

V gene TRBV27 combines with J gene TRBJ1-2; weak D call: TRBD1 (6 bases). Germline V gives CDR1 MNHEY, CDR2 SMNVEV (reference sequence). Trimming pared 3 bases from V and 7 bases from J, leaving 15 bases between. This CDR3 spans 14 amino acids. Written as DNA, the CDR3 is TGTGCCAGCAGTTTCTGGCCAGGGGCCCGTGGCTACACCTTC. This sequence encodes CASSFWPGARGYTF.

This clone was picked up many times. The rearrangement joins TRBV19 to TRBJ1-4, with TRBD1 as a possible D gene (5 bases). Germline V gives CDR1 LNHDA, CDR2 SQIVND (reference sequence). Trimming cost V 11 bases and J 8 bases, with 18 bases left between them. The CDR3 contains 13 residues. The CDR3 coding sequence is TGTGCCTGCAGTCAGGGATGGAAAGAAAAACTGTTTTTT. This translates into CACSQGWKEKLFF.

CDR3 residues: CASSRGGLNTEAFF. The CDR3 region has the DNA TGTGCCAGTAGTCGGGGAGGGTTGAACACTGAAGCTTTCTTT. The gene calls are TRBV19 and TRBJ1-1; no definite D call. The length of the CDR3 is 14 residues. The ends were cut back, 5 bases at V and 0 bases at J, with 10 bases in the middle. Germline-derived CDR1 and CDR2 are LNHDA and SQIVND (reference sequence).

The rearrangement uses TRBV5-6 and TRBJ2-7, with D tentatively TRBD1 (6 bases). The CDR3 runs to 12 residues. Germline V lookup: CDR1 SGHDT, CDR2 YYEEEE. V lost 4 bases and J lost 3, with 8 bases in between. Written as DNA, the CDR3 is TGTGCCAGCAGCCGGACAGACTACGAGCAGTACTTC. It yields the protein CASSRTDYEQYF.

This clone was recorded a few times. V and J are TRBV30 and TRBJ1-5; D uncertain. The CDR3 runs to 13 residues. V gave up 2 bases and J gave up 6 bases, with 11 bases separating them. Per the germline V gene, CDR1 is GTSNPN and CDR2 is SVGIG (reference sequence). CDR3 sequence (DNA): TGTGCCTGGAGTCCGGAGACGCGTCAGCCCCAGCATTTT. Translating gives CAWSPETRQPQHF.

This chain links TRBV2 with TRBJ1-4, with TRBD1 as a possible D gene (5 bases). The CDR3 is 18 residues long. CDR1 is SNHLY and CDR2 is FYNNEI in the germline V gene. Trimming cost V 1 base and J 0 bases, with 15 bases left between them. In DNA form, the CDR3 reads TGTGCCAGCAGTGAAGGGAGGTGGGGCGTCCCAACTAATGAAAAACTGTTTTTT. It specifies CASSEGRWGVPTNEKLFF.

The V gene is TRBV14, the J gene TRBJ1-1; D unresolved. V gave up 2 bases and J gave up 8 bases, with 12 bases separating them. Germline CDR1 is SGHDN and CDR2 is FVKESK. CDR3 length: 13 amino acids. The CDR3 sequence is CASSQTPGSEAFF. Written as DNA, the CDR3 is TGTGCCAGCAGCCAAACTCCGGGTTCAGAAGCTTTCTTT.

This chain links TRBV7-3 with TRBJ1-1; D is possibly TRBD1 (5 bases). Trimming shortened V by 4 bases and J by 8 bases, and 14 bases separated the two germline ends. Germline assignment: CDR1 SGHTA and CDR2 FQGTGA. CDR3 length: 13 residues. The DNA for the CDR3 is TGTGCCAGCAGCTACTTACAGGTAACCGAAGCTTTCTTT. Amino acid sequence: CASSYLQVTEAFF.

This chain links TRBV3-1 (or the pseudogene TRBV3-2) with TRBJ2-5; D remains unclear. The CDR3 loop spans 12 amino acids. Per germline, CDR1 LGHDT and CDR2 YNNKEL (reference sequence). Trimming took 4 bases from V and 8 from J, leaving 11 bases between them. The CDR3, as DNA: TGTGCCAGCAGCCGAGGCCCCGTAACCCAGTACTTC. It encodes CASSRGPVTQYF.